A selection of T cell receptor beta chains follows, all from one sample in a study of T-cell memory formation after mild COVID-19. MiXCR, applied by TCRdb to the 5' RACE reads, yields one record per CDR3 protein. The sample holds some 300,000 distinct CDR3 sequences, 20% to 25% seen once. The sequencing sample was made of PBMCs or a T cell subset sorted from them (not recorded which). Receptors were obtained from a man aged 18 to 30 who had mild COVID-19 (a few samples of this study predate the infection). Cell type and time point are not known. Both conserved end residues are part of each CDR3. Each record gives: clone size, J gene, V gene, D gene, CDR3 DNA, CDR3 protein. A D gene is named only where the DNA matches it firmly. The size entry is marked missing in some rows and otherwise reads once, few, many or a size class.

size: .
J: TRBJ2-1
V: TRBV7-9
D: .
DNA: TGTGCCAGCAGCCGGGGGACAGCATACAATGAGCAGTTCTTC
CDR3: CASSRGTAYNEQFF

size: few
J: TRBJ2-1
V: TRBV19
D: .
DNA: TGTGCCAGTAGTATACGGGGTCAGGGACAGCAGTTCTTC
CDR3: CASSIRGQGQQFF

size: .
J: TRBJ2-7
V: TRBV5-1
D: TRBD1
DNA: TGCGCCAGCAGCTTAGGACAGGGAATGGACGAGCAGTACTTC
CDR3: CASSLGQGMDEQYF

size: .
J: TRBJ2-7
V: TRBV5-5
D: .
DNA: TGTGCCAGCAGCTTGGAGTACGAGCAGTACTTC
CDR3: CASSLEYEQYF

size: .
J: TRBJ2-4
V: TRBV7-2
D: .
DNA: TGTGCCAGCAGCCAGAAAACTCTAGCCAAAAACATTCAGTACTTC
CDR3: CASSQKTLAKNIQYF

size: few
J: TRBJ2-5
V: TRBV6-2/TRBV6-3
D: .
DNA: TGTGCCAGCAGGACAGTAATAGAGACCCAGTACTTC
CDR3: CASRTVIETQYF

size: many
J: TRBJ2-5
V: TRBV6-2/TRBV6-3
D: .
DNA: TGTGCCAGCAGTCCGCCAGCGGTGTTAAAAGAGACCCAGTACTTC
CDR3: CASSPPAVLKETQYF

size: .
J: TRBJ2-5
V: TRBV20-1
D: .
DNA: TGCAGTGCTCAAAGGGGACCAAAAGAGACCCAGTACTTC
CDR3: CSAQRGPKETQYF

size: few
J: TRBJ2-5
V: TRBV5-1
D: TRBD2
DNA: TGCGCCAGCAGCCACCCGGAGGGAGGGGAGACCCAGTACTTC
CDR3: CASSHPEGGETQYF

size: few
J: TRBJ1-2
V: TRBV6-6
D: .
DNA: TGTGCCAGCAGTTATCTACAGGGTCATGGCTACACCTTC
CDR3: CASSYLQGHGYTF

size: many
J: TRBJ2-5
V: TRBV7-9
D: .
DNA: TGTGCCAGCAGTTCAGAGACCCAGTACTTC
CDR3: CASSSETQYF

size: .
J: TRBJ2-1
V: TRBV7-2
D: .
DNA: TGTGCCAGCAGCTTTACCAGGCAGGGGAACAATGAGCAGTTCTTC
CDR3: CASSFTRQGNNEQFF

size: .
J: TRBJ1-6
V: TRBV14
D: .
DNA: TGTGCCAGCAGCCGGGTGGGGAATTCACCCCTCCACTTT
CDR3: CASSRVGNSPLHF

size: .
J: TRBJ1-2
V: TRBV6-1
D: .
DNA: TGTGCCAGCAGGACAATTTGGTATGGCAACACCTTC
CDR3: CASRTIWYGNTF

size: few
J: TRBJ2-5
V: TRBV25-1
D: .
DNA: TGTGCCAGCAGTGAGCTTACGGGCCGCCTTCAAGAGACCCAGTACTTC
CDR3: CASSELTGRLQETQYF

size: .
J: TRBJ2-2
V: TRBV5-4
D: .
DNA: TGTGCCAGCAGCTTTGCCCCTTACGGGGAGCTGTTTTTT
CDR3: CASSFAPYGELFF

size: few
J: TRBJ2-2
V: TRBV7-2
D: TRBD2
DNA: TGTGCCAGCAGCCCAGGACTAGCGGGCGGCGGGGAGCTGTTTTTT
CDR3: CASSPGLAGGGELFF

size: few
J: TRBJ2-5
V: TRBV4-1
D: .
DNA: TGCGCCAGCAGCCAAATGCCGGGGCGAGAGACCCAGTACTTC
CDR3: CASSQMPGRETQYF

size: few
J: TRBJ2-5
V: TRBV5-4
D: .
DNA: TGTGCCAGCAGCTACCTGGGTGGAGAGACCCAGTACTTC
CDR3: CASSYLGGETQYF

size: few
J: TRBJ2-3
V: TRBV29-1
D: TRBD2
DNA: TGCAGCGTTAGCGGGGGGGCAACAGATACGCAGTATTTT
CDR3: CSVSGGATDTQYF

size: .
J: TRBJ1-6
V: TRBV15
D: .
DNA: TGTGCCACCAGCAGAGAGGGACAACAAAATTCACCCCTCCACTTT
CDR3: CATSREGQQNSPLHF

size: few
J: TRBJ1-1
V: TRBV7-2
D: .
DNA: TGTGCCAGCAGCTTCCAGGGCAGCATGAACACTGAAGCTTTCTTT
CDR3: CASSFQGSMNTEAFF

size: few
J: TRBJ1-1
V: TRBV7-9
D: .
DNA: TGTGCCAGCAGCCCCCATGCAGGGCTTATCACTGAAGCTTTCTTT
CDR3: CASSPHAGLITEAFF

size: .
J: TRBJ2-1
V: TRBV7-6
D: .
DNA: TGTGCCAGCAGCTTAGTACGGGCAGGGGACAATGAGCAGTTCTTC
CDR3: CASSLVRAGDNEQFF

size: .
J: TRBJ2-5
V: TRBV6-2/TRBV6-3
D: .
DNA: TGTGCCAGCAGCCCCAGCACAGAGACCCAGTACTTC
CDR3: CASSPSTETQYF

size: few
J: TRBJ2-1
V: TRBV7-2
D: .
DNA: TGTGCCAGCAGCCAGTGGTATGCGGGGAACAATGAGCAGTTCTTC
CDR3: CASSQWYAGNNEQFF

size: few
J: TRBJ1-1
V: TRBV5-1
D: .
DNA: TGCGCCAGCAGCGAGGGACTGAACACTGAAGCTTTCTTT
CDR3: CASSEGLNTEAFF

size: few
J: TRBJ1-6
V: TRBV6-5
D: .
DNA: TGTGCCAGCAGTTACTTACAAAATTCACCCCTCCACTTT
CDR3: CASSYLQNSPLHF

size: .
J: TRBJ2-1
V: TRBV2
D: .
DNA: TGTGCCAGCAGTGATGAGTCGGATGAGCAGTTCTTC
CDR3: CASSDESDEQFF

size: few
J: TRBJ2-3
V: TRBV6-5
D: TRBD2
DNA: TGTGCCAGCAGTCCCGAGACTAGCGGGGGAGCAGATACGCAGTATTTT
CDR3: CASSPETSGGADTQYF

size: .
J: TRBJ1-4
V: TRBV28
D: TRBD1
DNA: TGTGCCAGCAGTTTATGGGGGACAGCAACTAATGAAAAACTGTTTTTT
CDR3: CASSLWGTATNEKLFF

size: .
J: TRBJ2-7
V: TRBV12-3/TRBV12-4
D: TRBD2
DNA: TGTGCCAGCAGTTTCGGGACTAATACCTACGAGCAGTACTTC
CDR3: CASSFGTNTYEQYF

size: .
J: TRBJ2-7
V: TRBV30
D: .
DNA: TGTGCCCGGACGGCAGGGAGCCTATACGAGCAGTACTTC
CDR3: CARTAGSLYEQYF

size: few
J: TRBJ2-7
V: TRBV4-1
D: .
DNA: TGCGCCAGCAGTCCTAGACAGTTCTACGAGCAGTACTTC
CDR3: CASSPRQFYEQYF

size: many
J: TRBJ2-5
V: TRBV9
D: TRBD1
DNA: TGTGCCAGCAGCGTAGCTTCCCAGGGGGCGGGGGAGACCCAGTACTTC
CDR3: CASSVASQGAGETQYF

size: .
J: TRBJ1-6
V: TRBV5-1
D: TRBD1
DNA: TGCGCCAGCAGCTACAAAGGCAGGGGGACCTATAATTCACCCCTCCACTTT
CDR3: CASSYKGRGTYNSPLHF

size: few
J: TRBJ1-1
V: TRBV11-2
D: TRBD1
DNA: TGTGCCAGCAGACAACAGGGGAGCACTGAAGCTTTCTTT
CDR3: CASRQQGSTEAFF

size: .
J: TRBJ2-3
V: TRBV5-1
D: TRBD1
DNA: TGCGCCAGCAGCCCTCGGACAGGGGGCGAAGATACGCAGTATTTT
CDR3: CASSPRTGGEDTQYF

size: .
J: TRBJ1-1
V: TRBV5-1
D: TRBD1
DNA: TGCGCCAGCAGCAAGCCAGGGACAGGTGAAGCTTTCTTT
CDR3: CASSKPGTGEAFF

size: .
J: TRBJ1-2
V: TRBV3-1
D: .
DNA: TGTGCCAGCAGCCAAGGAAGTCTATATGGCTACACCTTC
CDR3: CASSQGSLYGYTF

size: few
J: TRBJ1-1
V: TRBV7-3
D: .
DNA: TGTGCCAGCAGCTTGTTGGGGGGACGGATGAACACTGAAGCTTTCTTT
CDR3: CASSLLGGRMNTEAFF

size: .
J: TRBJ1-1
V: TRBV28
D: .
DNA: TGTGCCAGCAGTCAGGTTTCAGCTTTCTTT
CDR3: CASSQVSAFF

size: .
J: TRBJ2-1
V: TRBV3-1
D: .
DNA: TGTGCCAGCAGCCAGAGACAGGACCCCTACAATGAGCAGTTCTTC
CDR3: CASSQRQDPYNEQFF

size: many
J: TRBJ2-2
V: TRBV4-3
D: .
DNA: TGCGCCAGCAGCCAAGCGGCGAACACCGGGGAGCTGTTTTTT
CDR3: CASSQAANTGELFF

size: few
J: TRBJ2-3
V: TRBV27
D: .
DNA: .
CDR3: CASSTSDRSDTQYF

size: few
J: TRBJ2-3
V: TRBV9
D: .
DNA: TGTGCCAGCAGCGACGGGGAGAGCACAGATACGCAGTATTTT
CDR3: CASSDGESTDTQYF

size: many
J: TRBJ1-5
V: TRBV10-3
D: .
DNA: TGTGCCATCAGTGAGTTGACAGGTAGCAATCAGCCCCAGCATTTT
CDR3: CAISELTGSNQPQHF

size: .
J: TRBJ1-3
V: TRBV5-1
D: .
DNA: TGCGCCAGCAGTCGGGATACCTCTGGAAACACCATATATTTT
CDR3: CASSRDTSGNTIYF

size: few
J: TRBJ2-2
V: TRBV7-9
D: TRBD1
DNA: TGTGCCAGCAGCTTAGACAGGGGTACCACCGGGGAGCTGTTTTTT
CDR3: CASSLDRGTTGELFF

size: .
J: TRBJ1-1
V: TRBV7-3
D: .
DNA: TGTGCCAGCAGCTTAACTCTCGGGGGCGGGAGGCCTGAAGCTTTCTTT
CDR3: CASSLTLGGGRPEAFF

size: .
J: TRBJ2-7
V: TRBV6-5
D: TRBD1
DNA: TGTGCCAGCAGTTCCCCCCGGGACAGGGGCTACGAGCAGTACTTC
CDR3: CASSSPRDRGYEQYF

size: few
J: TRBJ2-3
V: TRBV10-3
D: .
DNA: TGTGCCATCAGTGAGGCGGGCACAGATACGCAGTATTTT
CDR3: CAISEAGTDTQYF

size: .
J: TRBJ1-2
V: TRBV12-5
D: .
DNA: TGTGCTAGTGGTTTCGGGCAGCTCTATGGCTACACCTTC
CDR3: CASGFGQLYGYTF

size: few
J: TRBJ2-2
V: TRBV7-9
D: .
DNA: TGTGCCAGCCGACCCACCGGGGAGCTGTTTTTT
CDR3: CASRPTGELFF